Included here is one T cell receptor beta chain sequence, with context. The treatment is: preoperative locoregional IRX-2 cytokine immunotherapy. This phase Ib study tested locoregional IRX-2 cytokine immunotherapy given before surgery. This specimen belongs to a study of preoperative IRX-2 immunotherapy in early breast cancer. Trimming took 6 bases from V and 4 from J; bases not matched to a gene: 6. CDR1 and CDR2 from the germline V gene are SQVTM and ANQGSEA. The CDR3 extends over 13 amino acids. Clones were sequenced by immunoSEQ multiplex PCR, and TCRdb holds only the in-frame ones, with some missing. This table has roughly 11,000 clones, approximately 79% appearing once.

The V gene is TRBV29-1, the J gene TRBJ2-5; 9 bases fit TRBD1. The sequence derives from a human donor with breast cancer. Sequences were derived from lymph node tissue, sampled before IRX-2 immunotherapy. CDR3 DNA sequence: TGCAGCGTCGGGACAGGGTGGATAGAGACCCAGTACTTC. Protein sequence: CSVGTGWIETQYF.